A single sample gave rise to the 32 T cell receptor beta chains below, sequenced in a study of control samples from healthy donors and cancer patients. The assay was immunoSEQ multiplex PCR, and TCRdb's table has in-frame clones only and misses some. The table has 120,000 or so clones, more than 75% seen once; the top ten hold around 3.9%. The sample comprised PBMCs. These receptors originate from a woman aged 55-70 years with lung cancer.

This clone was recorded once. This chain connects TRBV7-3 to TRBJ1-2, with D perhaps TRBD1 (5 bases). V lost 5 bases to trimming and J lost 4 bases, with 11 bases between them. The CDR3 has 13 residues. Germline CDR1 and CDR2: SGHTA and FQGTGA. The CDR3 region is CASSPSRGYGYTF. The CDR3 DNA sequence: TGTGCCAGCAGCCCTAGTAGGGGCTATGGCTACACCTTC. The entire variable domain, with the rest obtained from reference TRBV7-3 and TRBJ1-2, is as follows: GAGVSQTPSNKVTEKGKYVELRCDPISGHTALYWYRQSLGQGPEFLIYFQGTGAADDSGLPNDRFFAVRPEGSVSTLKIQRTERGDSAVYLCASSPSRGYGYTFGSGTRLTVV.

The chain joins TRBV4-2 to TRBJ2-3, with 10 nucleotides matching TRBD2. V was clipped by 0 bases and J by 2 bases; unmatched bases: 8. The V gene's germline CDR1 is LGHNA and CDR2 YNFKEQ. The CDR3 consists of 18 residues. CDR3 protein: CASSQDSGSGGITDTQYF. The CDR3 bases are TGTGCCAGCAGCCAAGACAGCGGTAGCGGGGGGATCACAGATACGCAGTATTTT.

The V gene is TRBV27, the J gene TRBJ2-1, with D hard to call. Trimming took 5 bases from V and 5 from J, leaving 10 bases between them. The CDR3 runs 13 residues. Germline V gives CDR1 MNHEY, CDR2 SMNVEV (reference sequence). CDR3 in DNA: TGTGCCAGCAGTCAAGACTCGCACAATGAGCAGTTCTTC. Protein product: CASSQDSHNEQFF.

This chain uses TRBV2 with TRBJ2-2; D gene ambiguous. The CDR3 covers 11 residues. Germline V lookup: CDR1 SNHLY, CDR2 FYNNEI. Between the trimmed V and J ends, which lost 6 bases and 5 bases, there was a span of 4 bases. CDR3 nucleotides: TGTGCCAGCAGACGAACCGGGGAGCTGTTTTTT. This translates into CASRRTGELFF.

The rearrangement uses TRBV10-2 and TRBJ2-7; 8 bases fit TRBD1. CDR1 is WSHSY, CDR2 SAAADI, per germline. The junction had 3 bases not matched to a gene; V was cut back by 3 bases and J by 2 bases. The CDR3 runs to 14 residues. CDR3 bases: TGCGCCAGCAGTGAACAGGGGGTTACCTACGAGCAGTACTTC. It is translated as CASSEQGVTYEQYF.

The chain carries TRBV27 and TRBJ1-2; the D is unclear. From germline, CDR1 is MNHEY and CDR2 SMNVEV (reference sequence). V was trimmed by 6 bases and J by 3 bases, leaving 14 bases between them. The CDR3 sequence is 14 residues long. CDR3 coding DNA: TGTGCCAGCAGGCGCGAGGGTCGCGACTATGGCTACACCTTC. Residues: CASRREGRDYGYTF.

The chain carries TRBV4-1 and TRBJ1-2, with a possible D match to TRBD1 (5 bases). The V end lost 0 bases, the J end lost 7 bases, and 18 bases lay between the germline ends. The CDR3 totals 16 residues. CDR1 and CDR2 from the germline V gene are MGHRA and YSYEKL. The CDR3 spells CASSQDIVRDLGGYTF. In DNA, the CDR3 is TGCGCCAGCAGCCAAGATATTGTCCGGGACTTGGGTGGCTACACCTTC.

Here the CDR3 DNA reads TGCAGCGTTGGAGTAGACAGGGGCGTTAATGAAAAACTGTTTTTT. This encodes CSVGVDRGVNEKLFF. The chain has TRBV29-1 and TRBJ1-4, with TRBD1 matching 8 bases. CDR1 SQVTM and CDR2 ANQGSEA come from the germline V gene. This CDR3 spans 15 amino acids. J lost 4 bases, V lost 4 bases, and 8 bases had no gene match. The variable domain in full, completed from reference TRBV29-1 and TRBJ1-4, reads SAVISQKPSRDICQRGTSLTIQCQVDSQVTMMFWYRQQPGQSLTLIATANQGSEATYESGFVIDKFPISRPNLTFSTLTVSNMSPEDSSIYLCSVGVDRGVNEKLFFGSGTQLSVL.

This sequence joins TRBV27 and TRBJ1-1; 10 bases map to TRBD1. Germline CDR1 is MNHEY and CDR2 is SMNVEV (reference sequence). The CDR3 consists of 15 residues. Trimming took 5 bases from V and 4 from J; bases not matched to a gene: 7. The CDR3 DNA sequence: TGTGCCAGCAGTCCCGGACAGGGGGGGAGCACTGAAGCTTTCTTT. It specifies CASSPGQGGSTEAFF.

CDR3 coding DNA: TGTGCCAGCAGCCAACTCGACAGGGGGTCTGGAAACACCATATATTTT. It is translated as CASSQLDRGSGNTIYF. The V call is TRBV16, the J call TRBJ1-3; 9 bases are shared with TRBD1. V gave up 2 bases and J gave up 1 base; unmatched junction bases: 3. Germline V CDR1 and CDR2: KGHSY, FQNENV. The CDR3 sequence is 16 residues long.

The chain has TRBV6-2 or TRBV6-3 and TRBJ1-1, with TRBD1 matching over 9 bases. The V gene's germline CDR1 is MNHEY and CDR2 SVGEGT. The CDR3 has 14 residues. The V and J ends lost 6 bases and 5 bases, in that order; junction bases with no gene match: 7. This CDR3 reads CASSPGTGRTEAFF. The DNA for the CDR3 is TGTGCCAGCAGCCCCGGGACAGGGAGAACTGAAGCTTTCTTT.

The rearrangement uses TRBV9 and TRBJ2-3; 7 bases map to TRBD2. Germline CDR1 is SGDLS and CDR2 is YYNGEE. The CDR3 is 14 residues long. V lost 3 bases to trimming and J lost 2 bases; unmatched junction nucleotides: 3. The CDR3 DNA sequence: TGTGCCAGCAGCGGCGGGAGTTTCACAGATACGCAGTATTTT. Translation gives CASSGGSFTDTQYF. Drawing the rest from reference TRBV9 and TRBJ2-3, the complete variable domain is DSGVTQTPKHLITATGQRVTLRCSPRSGDLSVYWYQQSLDQGLQFLIQYYNGEERAKGNILERFSAQQFPDLHSELNLSSLELGDSALYFCASSGGSFTDTQYFGPGTRLTVL.

The chain has TRBV9 and TRBJ1-1; D gene uncertain. This CDR3 comprises 14 residues. CDR1 SGDLS and CDR2 YYNGEE come from the germline V gene. Trimming stripped 2 bases from V and 1 base from J, with 9 bases between. The CDR3 loop reads CASSVGLQNTEAFF. CDR3 DNA: TGTGCCAGCAGCGTCGGACTTCAGAACACTGAAGCTTTCTTT.

This chain links TRBV9 with TRBJ2-1, with 13 bases lining up with TRBD2. CDR3 size: 19 residues. Germline V gene lookup returns CDR1 SGDLS and CDR2 YYNGEE. The ends lost 4 bases at V and 0 bases at J; junction bases unmatched: 10. The CDR3 DNA sequence: TGTGCCAGCAGCAGAACAGGGACTAGCGGGGCAGTCTCCTACAATGAGCAGTTCTTC. It is translated as CASSRTGTSGAVSYNEQFF.

The chain is built from TRBV11-3 and TRBJ2-1; D may match TRBD1 or TRBD2 (5 bases each). The germline gives CDR1 SGHNT, CDR2 YENEEA. The CDR3 sequence is 18 residues long. V lost 5 bases, J lost 3 bases, and 23 bases lay in between. CDR3 coding DNA: TGTGCCAGCAGCCTCACGATTGGGGGAGTTGGCAGCTACAATGAGCAGTTCTTC. This codes for CASSLTIGGVGSYNEQFF.

Only one count was recorded for this clone. This sequence joins TRBV3-1 (or the pseudogene TRBV3-2) and TRBJ2-4, with a tentative D call TRBD1 (5 bases). From germline, CDR1 is LGHDT and CDR2 YNNKEL (reference sequence). The CDR3 extends over 16 amino acids. Trimming pared 3 bases from V and 6 bases from J, leaving 18 bases between. CDR3 amino acids: CASSHQRQGALNIQYF. The CDR3 region has the DNA TGTGCCAGCAGCCACCAGAGACAAGGGGCCCTAAACATTCAGTACTTC.

The V call is TRBV7-5, the J call TRBJ1-2. TRBV7-5 is designated a pseudogene. CDR3 size: 15 residues. The CDR3 region has the DNA TGTGCCAGAAGGCCATCCGGGACCCACGTTTTAGGCTACACCTTC. It encodes CARRPSGTHVLGYTF.

The chain combines TRBV19 with TRBJ2-4; D unclear. Germline loops: CDR1 LNHDA, CDR2 SQIVND (reference sequence). Between the trimmed V and J ends, which lost 1 base and 0 bases, there was a span of 4 bases. The CDR3 runs to 14 residues. The CDR3 loop reads CASSIALAKNIQYF. In DNA, the CDR3 is TGTGCCAGTAGTATAGCACTAGCCAAAAACATTCAGTACTTC.

V usage is TRBV5-1 and J usage is TRBJ1-2; D not resolved. Trimming cost V 4 bases and J 1 base, with 11 bases left between them. The germline V gene has CDR1 SGHRS and CDR2 YFSETQ. The CDR3 length is 14 residues. CDR3 in DNA: TGCGCCAGCAGCCCTCCGACGGATAACTATGGCTACACCTTC. Amino acids: CASSPPTDNYGYTF.

The chain is built from TRBV5-1 and TRBJ1-2, with 9 bases matching TRBD1. CDR1 is SGHRS, CDR2 YFSETQ, per germline. The CDR3 is made up of 14 amino acids. Trimming removed 0 bases from V and 6 bases from J; junction bases left unmatched: 3. The CDR3 nucleotides read TGCGCCAGCAGCTTGGAGGGACAGGGAGATGGCTACACCTTC. This translates into CASSLEGQGDGYTF.

This sequence joins TRBV5-4 and TRBJ1-6; weak D call: TRBD1 (6 bases). Germline CDR1 reads SGHNT; CDR2 reads YYREEE (reference sequence). This CDR3 has 18 amino acids. V shed 0 bases and J shed 6 bases, with 19 bases lying between them. The CDR3 DNA is TGTGCCAGCAGCTTGGGGGCTTTGGGGGCCCGAGGTAATTCACCCCTCCACTTT. Residues: CASSLGALGARGNSPLHF.

The count of this clone is one. This rearrangement joins TRBV29-1 to TRBJ2-1; possibly TRBD1 or TRBD2 for D (5 bases each). Germline V gene sequence: CDR1 SQVTM, CDR2 ANQGSEA. V was pared by 8 bases and J by 3 bases, with 17 bases between. CDR3 length: 14 residues. The CDR3: CSLMGPGGYNEQFF. The CDR3, as DNA: TGCAGCCTTATGGGGCCTGGGGGCTACAATGAGCAGTTCTTC.

The rearrangement uses TRBV6-5 and TRBJ2-5; TRBD1 matches 12 bases. CDR1 and CDR2 (germline): MNHEY, SVGAGI. CDR3 size: 16 residues. The J segment lost 5 bases and the V segment lost 4 bases, leaving 8 bases of the junction unmatched. The CDR3 nucleotides read TGTGCCAGCAGTTTCCGGGACAGGGGGCTGGAGGAGACCCAGTACTTC. Translated: CASSFRDRGLEETQYF.

The chain joins TRBV5-4 to TRBJ2-2, with 8 nucleotides matching TRBD1. Germline V CDR1 and CDR2: SGHNT, YYREEE (reference sequence). The ends lost 0 bases at V and 2 bases at J; junction bases unmatched: 6. The length of the CDR3 is 17 residues. CDR3 nucleotide sequence: TGTGCCAGCAGCTTGGCCGGGACAGGTGGAAACACCGGGGAGCTGTTTTTT. Its translation: CASSLAGTGGNTGELFF.

The chain employs TRBV7-9 and TRBJ1-5; possible D gene TRBD1, 5 bases. V was cut by 5 bases and J by 6 bases, with 14 bases left in between. This CDR3 has 14 residues. CDR1 and CDR2 (germline): SEHNR, FQNEAQ (reference sequence). The CDR3 nucleotides are TGTGCCAGCAGCCACGACAGCCTCGGTCAGCCCCAGCATTTT. Translation gives CASSHDSLGQPQHF.

The chain combines TRBV3-1 (or the pseudogene TRBV3-2) with TRBJ1-1, with D tentatively TRBD1 (5 bases). V was pared by 1 base and J by 1 base, with 7 bases between. This CDR3 spans 14 amino acids. Germline CDR1 LGHDT, CDR2 YNNKEL (reference sequence). CDR3 bases: TGTGCCAGCAGCCAAGTTGGGGGGAACACTGAAGCTTTCTTT. Translated, it gives CASSQVGGNTEAFF.

This sequence joins TRBV6-5 and TRBJ1-4, with TRBD1 as a possible D gene (5 bases). The germline CDR1 and CDR2 sequences are MNHEY and SVGAGI. Trimming removed 8 bases from V and 2 bases from J, with 15 bases in between. The CDR3 loop spans 15 amino acids. The CDR3 loop reads CASQTRESTNEKLFF. The CDR3, as DNA: TGTGCCAGCCAGACCAGGGAGTCTACTAATGAAAAACTGTTTTTT.

To note about this clone: In the same sample, other DNA sequences code for this CDR3. J is TRBJ1-2 and V is TRBV5-6; maybe TRBD1 (5 bases). V gave up 0 bases and J gave up 5 bases, with 23 bases separating them. The V gene's germline CDR1 is SGHDT and CDR2 YYEEEE. The CDR3 covers 18 residues. The CDR3 spells CASSLGVTQGPGVYGYTF. Written as DNA, the CDR3 is TGTGCCAGCAGCTTGGGAGTTACCCAGGGTCCAGGAGTTTATGGCTACACCTTC.

V and J are TRBV5-1 and TRBJ2-7; D might be TRBD2 (5 bases). V dropped 1 base and J dropped 4 bases, with 21 bases sitting between them. Germline V gene sequence: CDR1 SGHRS, CDR2 YFSETQ. CDR3 length: 17 amino acids. The CDR3 nucleotides are TGCGCCAGCAGCTTGTCGGTGGGGAGTGCCACGCGGTACGAGCAGTACTTC. Its translation: CASSLSVGSATRYEQYF. Complete variable domain (other parts from reference TRBV5-1 and TRBJ2-7): KAGVTQTPRYLIKTRGQQVTLSCSPISGHRSVSWYQQTPGQGLQFLFEYFSETQRNKGNFPGRFSGRQFSNSRSEMNVSTLELGDSALYLCASSLSVGSATRYEQYFGPGTRLTVT.

The chain has TRBV7-9 and TRBJ1-2, with D perhaps matching TRBD1 (6 bases). Germline-derived CDR1 and CDR2 are SEHNR and FQNEAQ (reference sequence). The CDR3 is 13 residues long. With 6 bases removed from V and 6 bases from J, the gap between germline ends came to 14 bases. CDR3 in DNA: TGTGCCAGCAGGACCATGACAGGAGATGGCTACACCTTC. Translated: CASRTMTGDGYTF. Using reference TRBV7-9 and TRBJ1-2 for the parts outside the CDR3, the full variable domain is DTGVSQNPRHKITKRGQNVTFRCDPISEHNRLYWYRQTLGQGPEFLTYFQNEAQLEKSRLLSDRFSAERPKGSFSTLEIQRTEQGDSAMYLCASRTMTGDGYTFGSGTRLTVV.

J is TRBJ2-1 and V is TRBV7-9; D is ambiguous. CDR3 length: 13 amino acids. The V end was cut by 3 bases, the J end by 5 bases, with 8 bases between. Germline V CDR1 and CDR2: SEHNR, FQNEAQ (reference sequence). The CDR3 region has the DNA TGTGCCAGCAGCTTCGTTGCAGACAATGAGCAGTTCTTC. Amino acids: CASSFVADNEQFF.

The rearrangement uses TRBV3-1 (or the pseudogene TRBV3-2) and TRBJ2-1; no firm D call. The CDR3 extends over 12 amino acids. The ends were cut back, 4 bases at V and 5 bases at J, with 6 bases in the middle. Germline CDR1 and CDR2: LGHDT and YNNKEL (reference sequence). In DNA, the CDR3 is TGTGCCAGCAGCCTAAGTAACAATGAGCAGTTCTTC. Translation: CASSLSNNEQFF.